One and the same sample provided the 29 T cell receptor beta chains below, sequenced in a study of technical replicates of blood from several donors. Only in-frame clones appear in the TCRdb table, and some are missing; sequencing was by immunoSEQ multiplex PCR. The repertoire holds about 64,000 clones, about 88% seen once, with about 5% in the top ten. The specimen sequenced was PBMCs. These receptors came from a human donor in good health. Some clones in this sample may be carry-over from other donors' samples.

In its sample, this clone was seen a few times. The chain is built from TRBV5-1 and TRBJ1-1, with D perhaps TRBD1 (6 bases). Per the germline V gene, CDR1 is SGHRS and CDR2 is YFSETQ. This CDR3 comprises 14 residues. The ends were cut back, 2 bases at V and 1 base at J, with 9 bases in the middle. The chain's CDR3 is CASSLTGTNTEAFF. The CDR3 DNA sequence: TGCGCCAGCAGCTTAACAGGGACGAACACTGAAGCTTTCTTT.

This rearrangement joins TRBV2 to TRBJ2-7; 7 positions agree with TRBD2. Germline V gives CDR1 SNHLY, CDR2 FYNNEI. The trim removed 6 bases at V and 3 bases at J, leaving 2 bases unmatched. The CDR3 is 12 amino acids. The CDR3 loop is CASRRTSYEQYF. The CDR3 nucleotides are TGTGCCAGCAGAAGGACTAGCTACGAGCAGTACTTC.

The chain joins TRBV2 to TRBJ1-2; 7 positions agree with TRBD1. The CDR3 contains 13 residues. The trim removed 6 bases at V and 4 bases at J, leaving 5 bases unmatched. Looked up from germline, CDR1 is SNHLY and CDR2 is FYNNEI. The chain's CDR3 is CASREGAAYGYTF. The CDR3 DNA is TGTGCCAGCAGGGAGGGGGCCGCCTATGGCTACACCTTC.

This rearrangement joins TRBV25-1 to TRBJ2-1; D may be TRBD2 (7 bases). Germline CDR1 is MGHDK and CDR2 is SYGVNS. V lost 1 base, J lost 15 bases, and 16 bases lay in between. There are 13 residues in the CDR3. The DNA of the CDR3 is TGTGCCAGCAGTGAATCATGGGGAGGGGGTGGGTTCTTC. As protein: CASSESWGGGGFF.

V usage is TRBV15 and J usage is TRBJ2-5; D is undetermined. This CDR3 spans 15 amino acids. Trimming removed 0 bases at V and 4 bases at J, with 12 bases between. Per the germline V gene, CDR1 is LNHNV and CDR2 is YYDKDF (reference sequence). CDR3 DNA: TGTGCCACCAGCAGAGATCTAACGGTCGGAGAGACCCAGTACTTC. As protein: CATSRDLTVGETQYF.

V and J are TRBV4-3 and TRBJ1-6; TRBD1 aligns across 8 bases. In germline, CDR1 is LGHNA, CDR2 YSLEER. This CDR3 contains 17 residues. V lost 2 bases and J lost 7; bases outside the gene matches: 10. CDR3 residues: CASSQRFGQGENSPLHF. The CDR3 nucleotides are TGCGCCAGCAGCCAACGATTCGGACAGGGCGAGAATTCACCCCTCCACTTT.

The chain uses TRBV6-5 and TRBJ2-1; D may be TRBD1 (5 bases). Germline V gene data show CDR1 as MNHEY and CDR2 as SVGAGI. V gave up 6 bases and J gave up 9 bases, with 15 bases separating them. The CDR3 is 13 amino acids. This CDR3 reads CASSSGIHREQFF. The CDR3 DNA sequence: TGTGCCAGCAGCTCAGGGATCCACCGTGAGCAGTTCTTC.

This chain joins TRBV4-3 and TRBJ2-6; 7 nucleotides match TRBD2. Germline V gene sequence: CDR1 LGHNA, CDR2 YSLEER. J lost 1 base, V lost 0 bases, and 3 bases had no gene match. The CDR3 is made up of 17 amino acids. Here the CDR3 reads CASSQEGEGSGANVLTF. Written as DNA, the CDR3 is TGCGCCAGCAGCCAAGAAGGGGAGGGATCTGGGGCCAACGTCCTGACTTTC.

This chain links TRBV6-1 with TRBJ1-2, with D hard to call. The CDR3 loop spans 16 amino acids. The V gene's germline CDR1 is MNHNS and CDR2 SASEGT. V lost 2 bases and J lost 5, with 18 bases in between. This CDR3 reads CASSETRREAPYGYTF. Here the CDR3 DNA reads TGTGCCAGCAGTGAAACGAGGAGGGAGGCTCCGTATGGCTACACCTTC.

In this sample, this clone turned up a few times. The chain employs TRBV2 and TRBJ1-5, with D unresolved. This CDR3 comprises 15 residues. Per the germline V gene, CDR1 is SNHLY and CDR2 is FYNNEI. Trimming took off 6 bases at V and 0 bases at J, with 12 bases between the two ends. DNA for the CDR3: TGTGCCAGCAGGGCGCGGGATCATAGCAATCAGCCCCAGCATTTT. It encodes CASRARDHSNQPQHF.

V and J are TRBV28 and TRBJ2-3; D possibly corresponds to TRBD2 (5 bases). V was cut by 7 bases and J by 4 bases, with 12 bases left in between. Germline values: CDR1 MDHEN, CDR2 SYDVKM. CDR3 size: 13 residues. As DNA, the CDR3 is TGTGCCAGCACCGGTGTGGAGGCAGATACGCAGTATTTT. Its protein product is CASTGVEADTQYF.

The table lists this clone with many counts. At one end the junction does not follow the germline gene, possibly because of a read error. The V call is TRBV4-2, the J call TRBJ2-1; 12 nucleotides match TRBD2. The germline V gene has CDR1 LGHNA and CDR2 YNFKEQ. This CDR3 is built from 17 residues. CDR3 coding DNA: TGTGCCAGCAGCCAAGATAGGACTAGCGGGGTGTACAGTGAGCAGTTCTTC. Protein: CASSQDRTSGVYSEQFF.

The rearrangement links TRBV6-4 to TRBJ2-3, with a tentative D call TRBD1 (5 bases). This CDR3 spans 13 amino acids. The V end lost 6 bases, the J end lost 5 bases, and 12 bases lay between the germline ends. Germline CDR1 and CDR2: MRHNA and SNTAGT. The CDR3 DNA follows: TGTGCCAGCAGCGCCAGGGTGGGAGATACGCAGTATTTT. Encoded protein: CASSARVGDTQYF.

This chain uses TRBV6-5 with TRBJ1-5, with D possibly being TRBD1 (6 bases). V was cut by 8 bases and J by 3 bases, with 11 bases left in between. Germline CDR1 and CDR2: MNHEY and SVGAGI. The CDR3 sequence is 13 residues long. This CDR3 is CASSDSFNQPQHF. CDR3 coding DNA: TGTGCCAGCTCGGACAGCTTCAATCAGCCCCAGCATTTT.

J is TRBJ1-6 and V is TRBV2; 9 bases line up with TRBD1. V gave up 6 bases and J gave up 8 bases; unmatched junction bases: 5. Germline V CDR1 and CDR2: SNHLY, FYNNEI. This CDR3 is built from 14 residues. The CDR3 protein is CASSVQGAYSPLHF. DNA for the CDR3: TGTGCCAGCAGCGTACAGGGGGCCTATTCACCCCTCCACTTT.

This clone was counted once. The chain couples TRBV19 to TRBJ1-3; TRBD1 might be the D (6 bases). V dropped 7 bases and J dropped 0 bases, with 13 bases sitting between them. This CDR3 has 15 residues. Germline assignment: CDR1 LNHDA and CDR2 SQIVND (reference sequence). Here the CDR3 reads CASTRQASSGNTIYF. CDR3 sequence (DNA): TGTGCCAGTACCCGACAGGCGTCCTCTGGAAACACCATATATTTT.

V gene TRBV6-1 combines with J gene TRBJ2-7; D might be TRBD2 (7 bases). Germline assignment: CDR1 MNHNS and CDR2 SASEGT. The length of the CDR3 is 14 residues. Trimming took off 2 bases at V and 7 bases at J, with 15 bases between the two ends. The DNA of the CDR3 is TGTGCCAGCAGTGAACTGGGGGGGCTGGGAGAGCAGTACTTC. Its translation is CASSELGGLGEQYF.

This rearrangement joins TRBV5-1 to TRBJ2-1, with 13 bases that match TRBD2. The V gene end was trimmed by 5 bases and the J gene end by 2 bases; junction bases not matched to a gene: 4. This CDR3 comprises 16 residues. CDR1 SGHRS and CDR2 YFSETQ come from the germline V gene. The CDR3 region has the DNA TGCGCCAGCAGTCTACTAGCGGGGGGGGCCTACAATGAGCAGTTCTTC. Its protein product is CASSLLAGGAYNEQFF. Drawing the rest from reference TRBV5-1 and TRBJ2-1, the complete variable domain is KAGVTQTPRYLIKTRGQQVTLSCSPISGHRSVSWYQQTPGQGLQFLFEYFSETQRNKGNFPGRFSGRQFSNSRSEMNVSTLELGDSALYLCASSLLAGGAYNEQFFGPGTRLTVL.

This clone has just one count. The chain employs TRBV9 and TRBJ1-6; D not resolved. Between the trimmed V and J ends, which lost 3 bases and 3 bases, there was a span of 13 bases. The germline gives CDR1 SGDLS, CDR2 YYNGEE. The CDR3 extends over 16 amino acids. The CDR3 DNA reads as TGTGCCAGCAGCGCCCGGAGGGCAGACTATAATTCACCCCTCCACTTT. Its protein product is CASSARRADYNSPLHF.

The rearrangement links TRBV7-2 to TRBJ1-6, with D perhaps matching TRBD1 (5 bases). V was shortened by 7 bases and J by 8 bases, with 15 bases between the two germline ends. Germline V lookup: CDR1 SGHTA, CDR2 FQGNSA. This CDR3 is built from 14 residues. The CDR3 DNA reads TGTGCCAGCATCCCGACAGCAGATTATTCACCCCTCCACTTT. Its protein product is CASIPTADYSPLHF. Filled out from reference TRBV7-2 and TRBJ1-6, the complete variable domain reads GAGVSQSPSNKVTEKGKDVELRCDPISGHTALYWYRQSLGQGLEFLIYFQGNSAPDKSGLPSDRFSAERTGGSVSTLTIQRTQQEDSAVYLCASIPTADYSPLHFGNGTRLTVT.

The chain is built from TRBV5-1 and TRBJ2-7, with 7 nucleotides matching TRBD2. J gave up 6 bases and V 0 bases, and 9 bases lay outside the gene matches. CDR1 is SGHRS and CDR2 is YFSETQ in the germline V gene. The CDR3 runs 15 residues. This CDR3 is CASSLANAGVSEQYF. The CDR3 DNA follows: TGCGCCAGCAGCTTGGCCAACGCGGGAGTATCCGAGCAGTACTTC.

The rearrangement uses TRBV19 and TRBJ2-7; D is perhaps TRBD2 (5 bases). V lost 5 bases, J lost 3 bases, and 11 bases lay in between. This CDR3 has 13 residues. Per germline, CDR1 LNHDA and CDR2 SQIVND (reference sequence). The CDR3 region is CASSPSPSYEQYF. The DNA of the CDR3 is TGTGCCAGTAGTCCTAGCCCAAGCTACGAGCAGTACTTC.

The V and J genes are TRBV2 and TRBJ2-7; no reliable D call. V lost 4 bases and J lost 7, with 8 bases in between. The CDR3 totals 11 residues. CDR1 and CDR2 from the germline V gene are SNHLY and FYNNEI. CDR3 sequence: CASSVVREQYF. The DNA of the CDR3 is TGTGCCAGCAGTGTTGTCCGGGAGCAGTACTTC.

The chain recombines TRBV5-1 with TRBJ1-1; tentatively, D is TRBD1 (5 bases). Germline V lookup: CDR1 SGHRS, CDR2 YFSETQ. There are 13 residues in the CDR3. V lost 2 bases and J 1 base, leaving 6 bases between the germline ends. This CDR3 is CASSFQGNTEAFF. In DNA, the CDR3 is TGCGCCAGCAGCTTCCAGGGGAACACTGAAGCTTTCTTT.

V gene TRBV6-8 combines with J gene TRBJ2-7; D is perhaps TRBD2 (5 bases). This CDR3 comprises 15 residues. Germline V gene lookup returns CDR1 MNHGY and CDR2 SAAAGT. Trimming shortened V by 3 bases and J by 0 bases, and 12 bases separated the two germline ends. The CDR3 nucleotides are TGTGCCAGCAGTTATTCCGGGGAGAGCTCCTACGAGCAGTACTTC. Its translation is CASSYSGESSYEQYF.

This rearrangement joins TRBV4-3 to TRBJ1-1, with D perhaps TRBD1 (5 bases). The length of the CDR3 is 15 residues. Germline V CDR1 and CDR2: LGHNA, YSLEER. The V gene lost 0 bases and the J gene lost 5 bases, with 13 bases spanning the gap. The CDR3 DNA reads TGCGCCAGCAGCCAAGATCACTTCGGGGGGACTGAAGCTTTCTTT. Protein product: CASSQDHFGGTEAFF.

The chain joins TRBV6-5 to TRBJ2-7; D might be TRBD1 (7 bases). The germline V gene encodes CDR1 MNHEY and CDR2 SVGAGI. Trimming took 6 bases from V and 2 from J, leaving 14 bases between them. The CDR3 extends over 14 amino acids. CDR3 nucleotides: TGTGCCAGCAGACGACAGGGAGGCCCCTACGAGCAGTACTTC. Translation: CASRRQGGPYEQYF.

CDR3 amino acids: CASSLAAADTQYF. The CDR3 nucleotides read TGTGCCAGCAGCTTGGCCGCGGCGGATACGCAGTATTTT. V and J are TRBV5-5 and TRBJ2-3; no reliable D call. Deletions cut 0 bases from V and 6 bases from J, with 8 bases between. The CDR3 consists of 13 residues. Germline V gene lookup returns CDR1 SGHKS and CDR2 YYEKEE (reference sequence).

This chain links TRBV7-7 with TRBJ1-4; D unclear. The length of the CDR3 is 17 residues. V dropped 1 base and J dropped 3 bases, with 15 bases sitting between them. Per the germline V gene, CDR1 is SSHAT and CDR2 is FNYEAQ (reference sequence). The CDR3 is CASSLGPVRTSNEKLFF. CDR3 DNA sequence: TGTGCCAGCAGCTTAGGTCCTGTCAGAACCTCTAATGAAAAACTGTTTTTT.